A selection of T cell receptor beta chains follows, all from one sample in a study of blood T cell repertoires in COVID-19. Profiling relied on immunoSEQ multiplex PCR, and the TCRdb table lists in-frame clones only, not all of them. The sample holds a few hundred thousand clones; 85% are singletons and the top ten take 2% to 3%. Input material: PBMCs or T cells enriched from blood (not recorded which). The receptors derive from a woman aged 45-59 years who had recovered from COVID-19. CDR3s include the opening cysteine and the closing phenylalanine or tryptophan. Fields, in order: D gene, clone size, V gene, J gene, CDR3 protein, CDR3 DNA. D genes are given only for firm matches. Size values are once, few and many counts, or a class for expanded clones, and some rows have none.

d_call: -; clone_size: few; v_call: TRBV10-1; j_call: TRBJ2-1; cdr3_aa: CASSEYQRNEQFF; cdr3_nt: TGCGCCAGCAGTGAGTACCAGAGGAATGAGCAGTTCTTC
d_call: TRBD1; clone_size: -; v_call: TRBV3-1/TRBV3-2; j_call: TRBJ1-1; cdr3_aa: CASSDRQGARTEAFF; cdr3_nt: TGTGCCAGCAGCGATAGACAGGGGGCCCGCACTGAAGCTTTCTTT
d_call: TRBD1; clone_size: -; v_call: TRBV4-2; j_call: TRBJ1-5; cdr3_aa: CASSPPYDRDRGSNQPQHF; cdr3_nt: TGTGCCAGCAGTCCCCCGTATGACAGGGACAGAGGAAGCAATCAGCCCCAGCATTTT
d_call: -; clone_size: -; v_call: TRBV11-2; j_call: TRBJ2-5; cdr3_aa: CASRQDSQETQYF; cdr3_nt: TGTGCCAGCAGACAAGACAGTCAGGAGACCCAGTACTTC
d_call: -; clone_size: -; v_call: TRBV30; j_call: TRBJ2-2; cdr3_aa: CAWSFVDSRLFF; cdr3_nt: TGTGCCTGGAGTTTTGTAGACTCCAGGCTGTTTTTT
d_call: TRBD1; clone_size: -; v_call: TRBV5-1; j_call: TRBJ1-1; cdr3_aa: CASSQDRAAEAFF; cdr3_nt: TGCGCCAGTAGCCAGGACAGGGCTGCTGAAGCTTTCTTT
d_call: TRBD1; clone_size: -; v_call: TRBV5-1; j_call: TRBJ1-1; cdr3_aa: CASIETGSGTEAFF; cdr3_nt: TGCGCCAGCATCGAGACAGGGAGTGGCACTGAAGCTTTCTTT
d_call: TRBD1; clone_size: -; v_call: TRBV13; j_call: TRBJ1-1; cdr3_aa: CASSPGGTGDQTEAFF; cdr3_nt: TGTGCCAGCAGCCCCGGAGGGACAGGGGATCAAACTGAAGCTTTCTTT
d_call: -; clone_size: -; v_call: TRBV29-1; j_call: TRBJ2-3; cdr3_aa: CSARGQGPGDTQYF; cdr3_nt: TGCAGCGCACGAGGGCAGGGGCCGGGAGATACGCAGTATTTT
d_call: -; clone_size: -; v_call: TRBV21-1; j_call: TRBJ1-4; cdr3_aa: CFRREGQEKLFF; cdr3_nt: TGTTTCCGAAGGGAGGGCCAGGAAAAACTGTTTTTT
d_call: -; clone_size: -; v_call: TRBV11-2; j_call: TRBJ2-7; cdr3_aa: CASSLGRGIRIQSYEQYF; cdr3_nt: TGTGCCAGCAGCTTAGGAAGGGGTATCAGGATCCAGAGTTACGAGCAGTACTTC
d_call: -; clone_size: -; v_call: TRBV5-1; j_call: TRBJ1-2; cdr3_aa: CASSLGKLSDGYTF; cdr3_nt: TGCGCCAGCAGCTTGGGGAAACTATCGGATGGCTACACCTTC
d_call: TRBD1; clone_size: -; v_call: TRBV11-2; j_call: TRBJ1-1; cdr3_aa: CASSLGQGGTEAFF; cdr3_nt: TGTGCCAGCAGCTTAGGACAGGGTGGCACTGAAGCTTTCTTT
d_call: TRBD1; clone_size: -; v_call: TRBV6-2/TRBV6-3; j_call: TRBJ1-2; cdr3_aa: CASSYGGQTPNYGYTF; cdr3_nt: TGTGCCAGCAGTTACGGGGGACAGACTCCTAACTATGGCTACACCTTC
d_call: TRBD2; clone_size: -; v_call: TRBV4-1; j_call: TRBJ2-5; cdr3_aa: CASSQGGTSGGRETQYF; cdr3_nt: TGCGCCAGCAGCCAAGGCGGGACTAGCGGGGGGAGGGAGACCCAGTACTTC
d_call: -; clone_size: -; v_call: TRBV5-1; j_call: TRBJ2-6; cdr3_aa: CASSLSGASGANVLTF; cdr3_nt: TGCGCCAGCAGCTTGTCAGGGGCCTCTGGGGCCAACGTCCTGACTTTC
d_call: -; clone_size: -; v_call: TRBV4-2; j_call: TRBJ1-4; cdr3_aa: CASSQPTPEGDEKLFF; cdr3_nt: TGTGCCAGCAGCCAACCCACCCCAGAAGGAGATGAAAAACTGTTTTTT
d_call: TRBD1; clone_size: -; v_call: TRBV11-3; j_call: TRBJ2-2; cdr3_aa: CASSKGTAWGELFF; cdr3_nt: TGTGCCAGCAGCAAAGGGACAGCCTGGGGGGAGCTGTTTTTT
d_call: TRBD2; clone_size: -; v_call: TRBV10-1; j_call: TRBJ2-5; cdr3_aa: CASSAGLAGHQETQYF; cdr3_nt: TGCGCCAGCAGTGCCGGACTAGCGGGGCACCAAGAGACCCAGTACTTC
d_call: -; clone_size: -; v_call: TRBV6-1; j_call: TRBJ2-7; cdr3_aa: CASSEVGVRNEQYF; cdr3_nt: TGTGCCAGCAGTGAAGTCGGGGTTCGGAACGAGCAGTACTTC
d_call: -; clone_size: -; v_call: TRBV28; j_call: TRBJ2-7; cdr3_aa: CASSLVDIYEQYF; cdr3_nt: TGTGCCAGCAGTTTAGTTGACATATACGAGCAGTACTTC
d_call: -; clone_size: -; v_call: TRBV3-1/TRBV3-2; j_call: TRBJ2-2; cdr3_aa: CASNLRQGSGELFF; cdr3_nt: TGTGCCAGCAACCTAAGGCAGGGTTCCGGGGAGCTGTTTTTT
d_call: -; clone_size: -; v_call: TRBV20-1; j_call: TRBJ1-3; cdr3_aa: CSASQSRENTIYF; cdr3_nt: TGCAGTGCTAGTCAGTCACGGGAAAACACCATATATTTT
d_call: -; clone_size: -; v_call: TRBV5-1; j_call: TRBJ1-6; cdr3_aa: CASSLGPRGNSPLHF; cdr3_nt: TGCGCCAGCAGCTTGGGTCCCAGGGGAAATTCACCCCTCCACTTT
d_call: TRBD2; clone_size: -; v_call: TRBV29-1; j_call: TRBJ2-7; cdr3_aa: CSVSAGDWYEQYF; cdr3_nt: TGCAGCGTTTCAGCGGGAGATTGGTACGAGCAGTACTTC
d_call: TRBD1; clone_size: few; v_call: TRBV12-5; j_call: TRBJ1-2; cdr3_aa: CASGLRGQGYGYTF; cdr3_nt: TGTGCTAGTGGTTTAAGGGGACAGGGCTATGGCTACACCTTC
d_call: -; clone_size: few; v_call: TRBV15; j_call: TRBJ1-4; cdr3_aa: CATSRDQDEKLFF; cdr3_nt: TGTGCCACCAGCAGAGATCAGGATGAAAAACTGTTTTTT
d_call: TRBD1; clone_size: -; v_call: TRBV28; j_call: TRBJ1-2; cdr3_aa: CASSYMTGNYGYTF; cdr3_nt: TGTGCCAGCAGTTATATGACAGGGAACTATGGCTACACCTTC
d_call: TRBD2; clone_size: -; v_call: TRBV11-3; j_call: TRBJ2-1; cdr3_aa: CASSFTLAGANEQFF; cdr3_nt: TGTGCCAGCAGCTTTACTCTAGCGGGAGCCAATGAGCAGTTCTTC
d_call: TRBD2; clone_size: -; v_call: TRBV7-2; j_call: TRBJ2-5; cdr3_aa: CASSSGLAGGVQTQYF; cdr3_nt: TGTGCCAGCAGCTCTGGACTAGCGGGGGGGGTTCAGACCCAGTACTTC
d_call: TRBD2; clone_size: -; v_call: TRBV19; j_call: TRBJ2-1; cdr3_aa: CASSPWTSLSDEQFF; cdr3_nt: TGTGCCAGTAGTCCATGGACTAGTCTTTCGGATGAGCAGTTCTTC
d_call: -; clone_size: -; v_call: TRBV5-1; j_call: TRBJ1-5; cdr3_aa: CASSWGENQPQHF; cdr3_nt: TGCGCCAGCAGCTGGGGGGAAAATCAGCCCCAGCATTTT
d_call: TRBD1; clone_size: once; v_call: TRBV7-9; j_call: TRBJ1-5; cdr3_aa: CASSLVGQGDQPQHF; cdr3_nt: TGTGCCAGCAGCTTAGTGGGACAGGGTGACCAGCCCCAGCATTTT
d_call: -; clone_size: -; v_call: TRBV6-5; j_call: TRBJ1-2; cdr3_aa: CASSGLQAYGYTF; cdr3_nt: TGTGCCAGCAGCGGACTGCAGGCCTATGGCTACACCTTC
d_call: -; clone_size: -; v_call: TRBV7-8; j_call: TRBJ1-5; cdr3_aa: CASSLAGGGISNQPQHF; cdr3_nt: TGTGCCAGCAGCCTCGCCGGGGGAGGGATTAGCAATCAGCCCCAGCATTTT
d_call: -; clone_size: -; v_call: TRBV28; j_call: TRBJ2-5; cdr3_aa: CASSLLPGVVLETQYF; cdr3_nt: TGTGCCAGCAGTTTACTCCCGGGGGTCGTTTTAGAGACCCAGTACTTC
d_call: -; clone_size: -; v_call: TRBV21-1; j_call: TRBJ2-1; cdr3_aa: CASSNLAGQFF; cdr3_nt: TGTGCCAGCAGCAACCTAGCCGGGCAGTTCTTC
d_call: -; clone_size: -; v_call: TRBV5-1; j_call: TRBJ2-3; cdr3_aa: CAGGSSSTDTQYF; cdr3_nt: TGCGCCGGGGGGAGTTCGAGCACAGATACGCAGTATTTT
d_call: -; clone_size: -; v_call: TRBV11-2; j_call: TRBJ2-1; cdr3_aa: CASSLDISSREQFF; cdr3_nt: TGTGCCAGCAGCTTAGATATAAGTTCCCGGGAGCAGTTCTTC
d_call: -; clone_size: -; v_call: TRBV19; j_call: TRBJ1-3; cdr3_aa: CASSTNFRVSGNTIYF; cdr3_nt: TGTGCCAGTAGTACTAACTTCAGGGTCTCTGGAAACACCATATATTTT
d_call: TRBD1; clone_size: -; v_call: TRBV27; j_call: TRBJ1-2; cdr3_aa: CASRRTGARGYTF; cdr3_nt: TGTGCCAGCAGAAGGACAGGGGCGCGCGGCTACACCTTC
d_call: -; clone_size: -; v_call: TRBV28; j_call: TRBJ1-2; cdr3_aa: CASSLTVNVHGYTF; cdr3_nt: TGTGCCAGCAGCCTGACAGTCAACGTGCATGGCTACACCTTC
d_call: TRBD1; clone_size: -; v_call: TRBV5-1; j_call: TRBJ2-7; cdr3_aa: CASSQGQGRVEQYF; cdr3_nt: TGCGCCAGCAGCCAGGGACAGGGGAGAGTCGAGCAGTACTTC
d_call: TRBD1; clone_size: -; v_call: TRBV6-5; j_call: TRBJ1-1; cdr3_aa: CASRTGGWTEAFF; cdr3_nt: TGTGCCAGCAGGACAGGGGGATGGACTGAAGCTTTCTTT
d_call: TRBD1; clone_size: -; v_call: TRBV19; j_call: TRBJ1-2; cdr3_aa: CASLDRVIYGYTF; cdr3_nt: TGTGCCAGTCTAGACAGGGTGATCTATGGCTACACCTTC
d_call: TRBD2; clone_size: -; v_call: TRBV19; j_call: TRBJ2-5; cdr3_aa: CASSMGGSPASETQYF; cdr3_nt: TGTGCCAGTAGTATGGGCGGGAGTCCTGCCTCAGAGACCCAGTACTTC
d_call: -; clone_size: -; v_call: TRBV12-3/TRBV12-4; j_call: TRBJ1-3; cdr3_aa: CASSISSGNTIYF; cdr3_nt: TGTGCCAGCAGTATCAGCTCTGGAAACACCATATATTTT
d_call: TRBD2; clone_size: -; v_call: TRBV7-9; j_call: TRBJ2-7; cdr3_aa: CASSLGLAGISYEQYF; cdr3_nt: TGTGCCAGCAGCCTAGGACTAGCGGGAATCTCCTACGAGCAGTACTTC
d_call: -; clone_size: -; v_call: TRBV24-1; j_call: TRBJ2-3; cdr3_aa: CATSDQTVGTQYF; cdr3_nt: TGTGCCACCAGTGACCAGACAGTGGGTACGCAGTATTTT
d_call: -; clone_size: -; v_call: TRBV6-5; j_call: TRBJ1-5; cdr3_aa: CASRGINQPQHF; cdr3_nt: TGTGCCAGTAGGGGAATTAATCAGCCCCAGCATTTT
d_call: TRBD2; clone_size: -; v_call: TRBV9; j_call: TRBJ2-7; cdr3_aa: CASSVLAGVGKDEQYF; cdr3_nt: TGTGCCAGCAGCGTGCTAGCGGGAGTAGGTAAGGACGAGCAGTACTTC
d_call: -; clone_size: -; v_call: TRBV28; j_call: TRBJ1-2; cdr3_aa: CASSLRGDGYTF; cdr3_nt: TGTGCCAGCAGTTTACGGGGGGATGGCTACACCTTC
d_call: -; clone_size: -; v_call: TRBV4-2; j_call: TRBJ2-1; cdr3_aa: CASSPPEEGDHNEQFF; cdr3_nt: TGTGCCAGCAGCCCGCCCGAGGAGGGTGACCACAATGAGCAGTTCTTC